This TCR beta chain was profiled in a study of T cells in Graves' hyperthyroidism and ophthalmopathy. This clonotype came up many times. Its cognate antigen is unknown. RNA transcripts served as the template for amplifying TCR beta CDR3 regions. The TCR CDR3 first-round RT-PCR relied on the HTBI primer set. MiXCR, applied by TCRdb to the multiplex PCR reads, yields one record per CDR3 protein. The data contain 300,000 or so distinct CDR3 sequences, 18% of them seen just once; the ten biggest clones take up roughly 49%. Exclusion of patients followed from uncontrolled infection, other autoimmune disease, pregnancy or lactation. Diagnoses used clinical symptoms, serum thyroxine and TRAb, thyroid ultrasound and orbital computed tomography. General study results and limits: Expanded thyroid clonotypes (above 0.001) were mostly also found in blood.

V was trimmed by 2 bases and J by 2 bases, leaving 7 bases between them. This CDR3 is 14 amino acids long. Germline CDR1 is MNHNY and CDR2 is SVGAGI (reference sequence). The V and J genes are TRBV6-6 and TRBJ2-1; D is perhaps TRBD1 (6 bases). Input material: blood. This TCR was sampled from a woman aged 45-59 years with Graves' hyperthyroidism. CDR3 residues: CASSYTGPYNEQFF. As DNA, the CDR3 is TGTGCCAGCAGTTACACAGGGCCCTACAATGAGCAGTTCTTC.